The next 32 T cell receptor beta chains were all read from a single sample in a study of CD8 T cells in Susac syndrome. A quantity of about 0.5 to 1 ug RNA underwent reverse transcription using random hexamers. TCRdb analysed the immunoSEQ multiplex PCR reads with MiXCR anew, one entry per CDR3 protein. The table records some 300,000 distinct CDR3 sequences, 80% to 90% of them present only once. Material: CD8+ T cells from PBMCs. The receptors come from a human donor with multiple sclerosis.

The chain is built from TRBV2 and TRBJ2-7; D call uncertain. The CDR3 length is 12 residues. The germline gives CDR1 SNHLY, CDR2 FYNNEI. Trimming took off 6 bases at V and 2 bases at J, with 8 bases between the two ends. For the CDR3, the DNA is TGTGCCAGCAGAGGCGCTGCCTACGAGCAGTACTTC. Translating it yields CASRGAAYEQYF.

The V call is TRBV28, the J call TRBJ2-1; no reliable D call. Germline CDR1 reads MDHEN; CDR2 reads SYDVKM. CDR3 size: 14 residues. Trimming took 2 bases from V and 11 from J, leaving 16 bases between them. CDR3 residues: CASSLSTVGIQQFF. CDR3 DNA: TGTGCCAGCAGTTTAAGCACTGTGGGGATTCAGCAGTTCTTC.

V gene TRBV21-1 combines with J gene TRBJ2-1; TRBD1 is taken as the D call from the table, unchecked against the DNA. TRBV21-1 constitutes a pseudogene. This CDR3 is built from 14 residues. In DNA form, the CDR3 reads TGTGCCAGCAGCAAAGTGGGACAGGGACGGGAGCAGTTCTTC. It codes for CASSKVGQGREQFF.

V is TRBV11-2 and J is TRBJ2-1, with 9 bases aligning to TRBD2. The V gene end was trimmed by 5 bases and the J gene end by 4 bases; junction bases not matched to a gene: 21. The CDR3 is made up of 20 amino acids. Germline-derived CDR1 and CDR2 are SGHAT and FQNNGV. This CDR3 is CASSAIPSGGRDALYNEQFF. The CDR3 nucleotides are TGTGCCAGCAGCGCAATCCCTTCGGGCGGGAGGGACGCACTGTACAATGAGCAGTTCTTC.

Only a few counts were recorded for this clonotype. The chain combines TRBV6-5 with TRBJ2-7; TRBD1 aligns across 8 bases. The CDR3 is 13 residues long. V lost 5 bases, J lost 6 bases, and 6 bases stayed unmatched. Germline CDR1 reads MNHEY; CDR2 reads SVGAGI. The DNA of the CDR3 is TGTGCCAGCAGTACCCGACAGGGGCCCGAGCAGTACTTC. Residues: CASSTRQGPEQYF.

CDR3 DNA sequence: TGTGCCACCAGTGGTCCCGGGACTAGCGGGAGCAATGAGCAGTTCTTC. Protein sequence: CATSGPGTSGSNEQFF. V gene TRBV24-1 combines with J gene TRBJ2-1; 14 bases are shared with TRBD2. Looked up from germline, CDR1 is KGHDR and CDR2 is SFDVKD. J gave up 6 bases and V 5 bases, and 5 bases lay outside the gene matches. The length of the CDR3 is 16 residues.

The chain combines TRBV2 with TRBJ1-2; possible D gene TRBD1, 5 bases. This CDR3 spans 11 amino acids. V was shortened by 10 bases and J by 4 bases, with 10 bases between the two germline ends. Germline V gene lookup returns CDR1 SNHLY and CDR2 FYNNEI. For the CDR3, the DNA is TGTGCCACCGACAGATCCTATGGCTACACCTTC. Its translation: CATDRSYGYTF.

For the CDR3, the DNA is TGCAGCGTTGTTAGGAATGAGCAGTTCTTC. It translates to CSVVRNEQFF. This rearrangement joins TRBV29-1 to TRBJ2-1, with D uncertain. Germline CDR1 SQVTM, CDR2 ANQGSEA. V was trimmed by 4 bases and J by 7 bases, leaving 5 bases between them. This CDR3 contains 10 residues.

This clonotype was observed a few times. The V gene is TRBV6-6, the J gene TRBJ2-7; 15 bases agree with TRBD2. The CDR3 totals 15 residues. Germline values: CDR1 MNHNY, CDR2 SVGAGI (reference sequence). The V segment lost 4 bases and the J segment 4 bases; nucleotides outside the gene matches: 2. CDR3 bases: TGTGCCAGCAGTTCCGGACTAGCGGGAGGGTACGAGCAGTACTTC. Encoded protein: CASSSGLAGGYEQYF.

This sequence joins TRBV24-1 and TRBJ2-3; unclear D gene. Trimming cost V 4 bases and J 6 bases, with 7 bases left between them. The CDR3 has 12 amino acids. The germline V gene has CDR1 KGHDR and CDR2 SFDVKD. This chain's CDR3 is CATSDDKDTQYF. The DNA of the CDR3 is TGTGCCACCAGTGACGACAAGGATACGCAGTATTTT.

J is TRBJ1-5 and V is TRBV9, with D tentatively TRBD1 (6 bases). This CDR3 has 15 residues. V lost 0 bases to trimming and J lost 6 bases, with 13 bases between them. From germline, CDR1 is SGDLS and CDR2 YYNGEE. The CDR3 DNA is TGTGCCAGCAGCGTAGACGGGGGCGCCGCTCAGCCCCAGCATTTT. Protein sequence: CASSVDGGAAQPQHF.

In nucleotides, the CDR3 is TGTGCCAGCAGTGAATTTAGGGGGAGAAATCAGCCCCAGCATTTT. Encoded protein: CASSEFRGRNQPQHF. This chain connects TRBV6-1 to TRBJ1-5, with D maybe TRBD1 (6 bases). Germline CDR1 and CDR2: MNHNS and SASEGT. V lost 2 bases and J 4 bases, leaving 12 bases between the germline ends. The CDR3 is made up of 15 amino acids.

The CDR3 sequence is CASSPGQGDFPYNEQFF. The DNA of the CDR3 is TGTGCCAGCAGTCCGGGACAGGGGGACTTTCCTTACAATGAGCAGTTCTTC. J is TRBJ2-1 and V is TRBV27, with 11 positions matching TRBD1. CDR3 length: 17 amino acids. V lost 5 bases to trimming and J lost 4 bases; unmatched junction nucleotides: 10. CDR1 is MNHEY and CDR2 is SMNVEV in the germline V gene (reference sequence).

The genes are TRBV7-2 and TRBJ2-7; 7 nucleotides line up with TRBD2. Germline V lookup: CDR1 SGHTA, CDR2 FQGNSA. J lost 7 bases, V lost 5 bases, and 5 bases had no gene match. The CDR3 length is 12 residues. The CDR3, as DNA: TGTGCCAGCAGCACCCCCGGGGGGGAGCAGTACTTC. Translation: CASSTPGGEQYF.

This clonotype was counted a single time. This chain joins TRBV2 and TRBJ2-5; TRBD2 agrees at 10 bases. This CDR3 comprises 13 residues. V lost 7 bases to trimming and J lost 9 bases; unmatched junction nucleotides: 8. The germline CDR1 and CDR2 sequences are SNHLY and FYNNEI. The CDR3 DNA is TGTGCCAGCATAGCGGGAGGTACCCTGGCCCAGTACTTC. Amino acids: CASIAGGTLAQYF.

The gene calls are TRBV25-1 and TRBJ1-4, with D possibly matching TRBD1 (5 bases). The CDR3 has 15 residues. The V end was cut by 0 bases, the J end by 5 bases, with 10 bases between. In germline, CDR1 is MGHDK, CDR2 SYGVNS. In DNA form, the CDR3 reads TGTGCCAGCAGTGAATACGCCGGGGCCAATGAAAAACTGTTTTTT. This gives the protein CASSEYAGANEKLFF.

The rearrangement links TRBV9 to TRBJ2-7; 7 nucleotides match TRBD1. The CDR3 contains 16 residues. Germline V gene data show CDR1 as SGDLS and CDR2 as YYNGEE. V was clipped by 3 bases and J by 2 bases; unmatched bases: 11. The DNA of the CDR3 is TGTGCCAGCAGCGCTACCCGGACAGGAGTACCCTACGAGCAGTACTTC. Encoded protein: CASSATRTGVPYEQYF.

The CDR3 reads CASRSGTHNEQFF. Here the CDR3 DNA reads TGTGCCAGTAGAAGCGGGACCCACAATGAGCAGTTCTTC. The gene calls are TRBV27 and TRBJ2-1; 7 nucleotides match TRBD2. The CDR3 covers 13 residues. V was clipped by 9 bases and J by 5 bases; unmatched bases: 7. Germline CDR1 and CDR2: MNHEY and SMNVEV (reference sequence).

The chain carries TRBV20-1 and TRBJ2-1; 10 positions match TRBD2. The CDR3 is 14 amino acids. The V gene's germline CDR1 is DFQATT and CDR2 SNEGSKA (reference sequence). V shed 3 bases, J shed 9 bases, and the junction held 8 bases outside the gene matches. Here the CDR3 DNA reads TGCAGTGCTAGTGGGCTAGCGGGAGAAGTTGAGCAGTTCTTC. It is translated as CSASGLAGEVEQFF.

Only one count was recorded for this clonotype. The rearrangement joins TRBV9 to TRBJ1-1; no firm D call. CDR3 length: 15 amino acids. The germline V gene encodes CDR1 SGDLS and CDR2 YYNGEE. Trimming removed 3 bases at V and 0 bases at J, with 12 bases between. The DNA of the CDR3 is TGTGCCAGCAGCGCCCCCGGAGGGATGAACACTGAAGCTTTCTTT. Its protein is CASSAPGGMNTEAFF.

This chain connects TRBV9 to TRBJ2-7; 10 positions match TRBD1. Germline V lookup: CDR1 SGDLS, CDR2 YYNGEE. V trimming: 0 bases; J trimming: 5 bases; junction bases outside the gene matches: 8. The CDR3 is 16 residues long. CDR3 sequence (DNA): TGTGCCAGCAGCGTAGGACCGGGACAGGGGACGGACGAGCAGTACTTC. This encodes CASSVGPGQGTDEQYF.

The chain carries TRBV9 and TRBJ1-2, with no clear D. This CDR3 is built from 12 residues. With 4 bases removed from V and 8 bases from J, the gap between germline ends came to 12 bases. Germline V gene lookup returns CDR1 SGDLS and CDR2 YYNGEE. The CDR3 DNA follows: TGTGCCAGCAGCCGGCCCGCGGACGGCTACACCTTC. It yields the protein CASSRPADGYTF.

The chain couples TRBV13 to TRBJ1-2, with 9 bases fitting TRBD1. The trim removed 5 bases at V and 7 bases at J, leaving 8 bases unmatched. This CDR3 region has 14 residues. CDR1 and CDR2 (germline): PRHDT, FYEKMQ (reference sequence). For the CDR3, the DNA is TGTGCCAGCAGCCAGGGACAGGGTGTAGGTGGCTACACCTTC. This translates into CASSQGQGVGGYTF.

This clonotype was seen more than once but under ten times. The chain joins TRBV6-1 to TRBJ2-1, with 7 bases matching TRBD1. Looked up from germline, CDR1 is MNHNS and CDR2 is SASEGT. With 5 bases clipped from V and 5 bases from J, the junction kept 9 bases outside the gene matches. The CDR3 runs to 15 residues. The CDR3 loop is CASSPSQGQDNEQFF. The CDR3 nucleotides read TGTGCCAGCAGTCCCTCCCAAGGACAGGACAATGAGCAGTTCTTC.

The V and J genes are TRBV3-1 and TRBJ2-1, with TRBD2 identical over 10 bases. V gave up 3 bases and J gave up 0 bases; unmatched junction bases: 8. Per germline, CDR1 LGHDT and CDR2 YNNKEL (reference sequence). The CDR3 runs to 18 residues. The CDR3 nucleotides read TGTGCCAGCAGCCAGGGGACTAGCGACCTCCACTCCTACAATGAGCAGTTCTTC. It yields the protein CASSQGTSDLHSYNEQFF.

This chain uses TRBV29-1 with TRBJ2-7, with 10 bases aligning to TRBD1. The ends lost 7 bases at V and 6 bases at J; junction bases unmatched: 9. This CDR3 is built from 13 residues. Germline V lookup: CDR1 SQVTM, CDR2 ANQGSEA. The CDR3 nucleotides read TGCAGCGCCGTTGGGACAGGGGTCTCCGAGCAGTACTTC. Amino acids: CSAVGTGVSEQYF.

The CDR3, as DNA: TGTGCCAGCAGCCCACTAGACGGGAGGAGGGAGACCCAGTACTTC. Protein product: CASSPLDGRRETQYF. This sequence joins TRBV7-8 and TRBJ2-5; 7 bases agree with TRBD2. V lost 5 bases and J lost 5; bases outside the gene matches: 11. Germline-derived CDR1 and CDR2 are SGHVS and FQNEAQ. This CDR3 is built from 15 residues.

This clonotype was seen more than once but under ten times. V and J are TRBV6-1 and TRBJ2-1, with D possibly TRBD1 on 5 matching bases. Germline CDR1 MNHNS, CDR2 SASEGT. The ends were cut back, 6 bases at V and 1 base at J, with 10 bases in the middle. The length of the CDR3 is 14 residues. The CDR3 DNA is TGTGCCAGCAGCCCTGACAGTTCCTACAATGAGCAGTTCTTC. Amino acid sequence: CASSPDSSYNEQFF.

The chain joins TRBV27 to TRBJ2-7, with 9 bases that match TRBD2. With 6 bases clipped from V and 6 bases from J, the junction kept 9 bases outside the gene matches. The CDR3 is 14 amino acids. Germline V gene data show CDR1 as MNHEY and CDR2 as SMNVEV (reference sequence). The CDR3 loop is CASSASGMGLEQYF. In nucleotides, the CDR3 is TGTGCCAGCAGCGCTAGCGGGATGGGACTCGAGCAGTACTTC.

V gene TRBV9 combines with J gene TRBJ1-5; the match to TRBD1 covers 10 bases. Germline assignment: CDR1 SGDLS and CDR2 YYNGEE. The CDR3 totals 15 residues. J gave up 2 bases and V 4 bases, and 3 bases lay outside the gene matches. The CDR3 loop reads CASSHGQGGNQPQHF. CDR3 in DNA: TGTGCCAGCAGCCATGGACAGGGGGGCAATCAGCCCCAGCATTTT. Combining the CDR3 with reference TRBV9 and TRBJ1-5 gives the whole variable domain DSGVTQTPKHLITATGQRVTLRCSPRSGDLSVYWYQQSLDQGLQFLIQYYNGEERAKGNILERFSAQQFPDLHSELNLSSLELGDSALYFCASSHGQGGNQPQHFGDGTRLSIL.

This chain links TRBV5-1 with TRBJ1-1; TRBD1 aligns across 7 bases. The germline gives CDR1 SGHRS, CDR2 YFSETQ. The CDR3 sequence is 14 residues long. V dropped 8 bases and J dropped 2; count of bases not matched to a gene: 9. This CDR3 is CASPGQVNNTEAFF. DNA of the CDR3: TGCGCCAGTCCCGGACAGGTCAATAACACTGAAGCTTTCTTT.

The chain couples TRBV27 to TRBJ2-7; D could derive from TRBD1 or TRBD2 (5 bases each). The V and J ends lost 5 bases and 2 bases respectively, with 22 bases between them. CDR1 MNHEY and CDR2 SMNVEV come from the germline V gene (reference sequence). The CDR3 is 17 amino acids. CDR3 loop: CASSPLGGDHGAYEQYF. The CDR3 DNA follows: TGTGCCAGCAGTCCCCTAGGTGGGGACCATGGCGCCTACGAGCAGTACTTC.